Described below is a single T cell receptor beta chain sequence and its context. Healthy and HIV-negative, the adult donors had no recent acute infections or vaccinations. Several immunoSEQ plates held equal portions of the genomic DNA taken from each subset. The method was immunoSEQ multiplex PCR; TCRdb's version includes in-frame clones alone and lacks a portion of them. The sample lists about 2.4 million clones, around nine tenths occurring once. The sample is drawn from a study of shared clonotypes between healthy human individuals. The junction had 5 bases not matched to a gene; V was cut back by 4 bases and J by 1 base. The CDR3 covers 15 residues. Per germline, CDR1 SGHRS and CDR2 YFSETQ.

This receptor was identified in a man aged 18 to 29 in good health. The V and J genes are TRBV5-1 and TRBJ2-1; 7 nucleotides agree with TRBD1. The sample comprised naive CD4+ T cells sorted from blood. The subset: CD45RA+ positively selected. The CDR3 loop reads CASSSLQGSYNEQFF. As DNA, the CDR3 is TGCGCCAGCAGCAGCTTACAGGGGTCCTACAATGAGCAGTTCTTC.